The source of this TCR beta chain is a study of blood T cell repertoires in COVID-19. Study in general: In each case, the material was cDNA or gDNA derived from T cells, B-cell-depleted T cells, or PBMCs.

Source study methods: The assay estimated nucleated cells by amplifying reference gene primers. Assay: immunoSEQ multiplex PCR; the TCRdb copy retains only in-frame clones and omits some. V and J calls and clone size come straight from that table; D and trimming were deduced from the DNA. The sample holds more than 250,000 clones; nearly 85% are singletons and the top ten take around 7.8%. V lost 4 bases and J lost 0, with 11 bases in between. Looked up from germline, CDR1 is SGHNT and CDR2 is YYREEE (reference sequence). The CDR3 spans 14 residues. The chain carries TRBV5-4 and TRBJ2-7, with D possibly TRBD1 on 6 matching bases. This sequence was found in a human donor in a cohort sampled during active COVID-19. Sample: peripheral blood. The CDR3 DNA reads as TGTGCCAGCAGCGCCGACAGGAGCTCCTACGAGCAGTACTTC. It translates to CASSADRSSYEQYF.